These 2 T cell receptor beta chains share one sample of origin, sequenced in a study of spatial heterogeneity in lung cancer. TCRdb re-derived calls from the 5' RACE reads in MiXCR, one entry per CDR3 protein. The sample includes 35,000 to 55,000 distinct CDR3 sequences, 6% to 7.5% of them seen just once. As for time point: sample taken at primary tumor resection. Tumor, nontumor lung or frozen PBMC supplied whole RNA, sequenced without sorting. The sequencing here drew on PBMCs, taken at surgery. The receptors come from a female donor with early-stage non-small cell lung cancer.

This clonotype was seen at least ten times. The chain couples TRBV7-2 to TRBJ2-3; TRBD1 or TRBD2 may be the D gene (5 bases each). Trimming took 1 base from V and 4 from J, leaving 12 bases between them. The CDR3 contains 15 residues. CDR1 is SGHTA and CDR2 is FQGNSA in the germline V gene. The CDR3 DNA follows: TGTGCCAGCAGCTTAGAACGGGGCAGGGCAGATACGCAGTATTTT. It yields the protein CASSLERGRADTQYF.

The chain links TRBV20-1 to TRBJ2-3; the D is unclear. The CDR3 totals 12 residues. V was clipped by 5 bases and J by 6 bases, with 12 bases between them. From germline, CDR1 is DFQATT and CDR2 SNEGSKA (reference sequence). This CDR3 reads CSAPGRPDTQYF. For the CDR3, the DNA is TGCAGTGCTCCAGGACGGCCCGATACGCAGTATTTT.